The clone carrying this T cell receptor beta chain was found many times. TCRdb ran MiXCR on the 5' RACE reads and lists one entry per CDR3 protein. Of 100,000 to 150,000 distinct CDR3 sequences listed, under 8.5% are singletons. This entry comes from a study of T cells after yellow fever vaccination. The CDR3 spans 14 residues. The germline V gene encodes CDR1 SGHAT and CDR2 FQDESV (reference sequence). Deletions cut 8 bases from V and 0 bases from J, with 13 bases between. The chain is built from TRBV11-1 and TRBJ2-5, with D perhaps TRBD1 (6 bases). The sequence was obtained from a man in his late teens or twenties who received the YFV17D yellow fever vaccine. Source: CD4+ T cells sorted from PBMCs, taken 10 days after the first yellow fever vaccination. For the CDR3, the DNA is TGTGCCAGCTCTGGACAGCTGTACCAAGAGACCCAGTACTTC. Amino acids: CASSGQLYQETQYF.